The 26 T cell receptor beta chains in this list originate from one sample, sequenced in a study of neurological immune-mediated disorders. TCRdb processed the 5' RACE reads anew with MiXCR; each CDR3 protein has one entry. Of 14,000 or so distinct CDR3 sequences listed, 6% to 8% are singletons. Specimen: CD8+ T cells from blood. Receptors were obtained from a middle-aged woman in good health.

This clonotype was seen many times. Here the CDR3 reads CSASAMISGTDTQYF. The CDR3 bases are TGCAGTGCTAGTGCGATGATTAGCGGCACAGATACGCAGTATTTT. The rearrangement uses TRBV20-1 and TRBJ2-3; D possibly corresponds to TRBD2 (5 bases). The germline CDR1 and CDR2 sequences are DFQATT and SNEGSKA (reference sequence). Trimming stripped 3 bases from V and 1 base from J, with 14 bases between. There are 15 residues in the CDR3.

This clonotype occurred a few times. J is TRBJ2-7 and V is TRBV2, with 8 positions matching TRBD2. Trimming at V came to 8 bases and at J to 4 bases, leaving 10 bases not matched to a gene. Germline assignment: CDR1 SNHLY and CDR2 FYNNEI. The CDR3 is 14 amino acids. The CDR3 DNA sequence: TGTGCCAGCCTACCGGGACTAGGTGAATACGAGCAGTACTTC. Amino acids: CASLPGLGEYEQYF.

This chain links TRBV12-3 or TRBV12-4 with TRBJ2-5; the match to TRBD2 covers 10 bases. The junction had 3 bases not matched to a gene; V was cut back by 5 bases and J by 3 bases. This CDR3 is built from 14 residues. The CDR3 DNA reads TGTGCCAGCAGTACCACTAGCGGGAAAGAGACCCAGTACTTC. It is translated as CASSTTSGKETQYF.

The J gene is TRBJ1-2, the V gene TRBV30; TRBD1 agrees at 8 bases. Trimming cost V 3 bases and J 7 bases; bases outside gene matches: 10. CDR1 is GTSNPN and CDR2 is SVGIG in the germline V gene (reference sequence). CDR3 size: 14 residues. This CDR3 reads CAWSETGTGGGYTF. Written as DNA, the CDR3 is TGTGCCTGGAGCGAAACCGGGACAGGTGGTGGCTACACCTTC.

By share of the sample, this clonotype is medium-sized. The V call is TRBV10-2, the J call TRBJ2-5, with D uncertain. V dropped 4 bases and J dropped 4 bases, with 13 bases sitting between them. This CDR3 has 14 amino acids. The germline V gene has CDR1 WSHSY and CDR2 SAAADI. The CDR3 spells CASSAQEGRETQYF. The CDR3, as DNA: TGCGCCAGCAGTGCCCAGGAAGGGCGAGAGACCCAGTACTTC.

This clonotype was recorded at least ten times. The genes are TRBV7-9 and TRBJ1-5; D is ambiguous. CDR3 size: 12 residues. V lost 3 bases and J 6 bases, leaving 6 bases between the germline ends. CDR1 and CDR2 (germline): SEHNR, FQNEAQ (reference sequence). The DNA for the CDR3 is TGTGCCAGCAGCTTTGAAGGTCAGCCCCAGCATTTT. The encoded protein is CASSFEGQPQHF.

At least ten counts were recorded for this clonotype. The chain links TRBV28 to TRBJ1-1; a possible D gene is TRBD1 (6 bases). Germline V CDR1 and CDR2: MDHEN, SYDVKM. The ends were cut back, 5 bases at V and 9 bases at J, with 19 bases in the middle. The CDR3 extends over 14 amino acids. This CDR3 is CASSNGKGERKAFF. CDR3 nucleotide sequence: TGTGCCAGCAGTAACGGAAAGGGGGAGAGAAAAGCTTTCTTT.

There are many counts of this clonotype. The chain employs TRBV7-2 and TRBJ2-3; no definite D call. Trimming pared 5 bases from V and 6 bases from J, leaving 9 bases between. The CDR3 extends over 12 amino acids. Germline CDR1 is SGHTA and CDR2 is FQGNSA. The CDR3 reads CASSPRSDTQYF. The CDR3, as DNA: TGTGCCAGCAGCCCACGTTCGGATACGCAGTATTTT.

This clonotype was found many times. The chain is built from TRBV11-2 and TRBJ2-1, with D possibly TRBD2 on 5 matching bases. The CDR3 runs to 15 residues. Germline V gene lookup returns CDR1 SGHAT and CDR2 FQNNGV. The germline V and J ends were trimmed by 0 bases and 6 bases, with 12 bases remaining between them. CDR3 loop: CASSLEEETPNEQFF. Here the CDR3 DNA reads TGTGCCAGCAGCTTAGAGGAGGAAACCCCCAATGAGCAGTTCTTC.

The CDR3 is CSATGGKEPQHF. The CDR3 DNA follows: TGCAGTGCTACCGGTGGGAAGGAGCCCCAGCATTTT. The V and J genes are TRBV20-1 and TRBJ1-5; D remains unclear. CDR1 and CDR2 (germline): DFQATT, SNEGSKA (reference sequence). V lost 4 bases and J 8 bases, leaving 12 bases between the germline ends. This CDR3 has 12 amino acids.

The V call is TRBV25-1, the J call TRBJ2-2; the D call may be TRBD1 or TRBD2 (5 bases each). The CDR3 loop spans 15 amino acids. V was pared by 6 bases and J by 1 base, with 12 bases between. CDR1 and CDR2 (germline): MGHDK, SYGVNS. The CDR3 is CASSSTRGNTGELFF. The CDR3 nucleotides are TGTGCCAGCAGCTCGACGAGGGGGAACACCGGGGAGCTGTTTTTT.

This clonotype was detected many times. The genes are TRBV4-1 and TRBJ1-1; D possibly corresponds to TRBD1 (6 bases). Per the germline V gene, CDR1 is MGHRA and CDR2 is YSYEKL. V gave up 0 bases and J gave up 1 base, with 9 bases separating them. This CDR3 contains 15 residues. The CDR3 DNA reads TGCGCCAGCAGCCAAGATGGGGGGCCGAACACTGAAGCTTTCTTT. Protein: CASSQDGGPNTEAFF.

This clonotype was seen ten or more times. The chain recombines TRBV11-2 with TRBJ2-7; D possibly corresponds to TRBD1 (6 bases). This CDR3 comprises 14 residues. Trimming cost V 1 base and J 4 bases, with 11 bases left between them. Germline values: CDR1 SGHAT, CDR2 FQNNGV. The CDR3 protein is CASSLGLGAYEQYF. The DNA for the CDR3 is TGTGCCAGCAGCTTAGGGCTGGGGGCTTACGAGCAGTACTTC.

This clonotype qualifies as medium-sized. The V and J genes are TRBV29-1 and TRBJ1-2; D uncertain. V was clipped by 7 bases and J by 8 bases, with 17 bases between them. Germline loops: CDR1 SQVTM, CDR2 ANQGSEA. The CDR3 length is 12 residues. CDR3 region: CSAWTGLPGYTF. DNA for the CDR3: TGCAGCGCCTGGACGGGCTTGCCCGGCTACACCTTC.

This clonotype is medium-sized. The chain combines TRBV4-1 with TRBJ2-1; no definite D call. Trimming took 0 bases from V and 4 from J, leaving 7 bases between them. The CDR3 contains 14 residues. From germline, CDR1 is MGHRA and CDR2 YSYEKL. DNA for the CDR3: TGCGCCAGCAGCCAAGAGCGAGTTTACAATGAGCAGTTCTTC. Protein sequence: CASSQERVYNEQFF.

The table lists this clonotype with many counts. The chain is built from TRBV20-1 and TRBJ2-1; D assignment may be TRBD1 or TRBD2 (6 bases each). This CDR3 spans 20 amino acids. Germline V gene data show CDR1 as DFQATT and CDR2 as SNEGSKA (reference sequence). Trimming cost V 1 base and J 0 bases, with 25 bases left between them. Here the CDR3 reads CSARAYRDGSDSSSYNEQFF. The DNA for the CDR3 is TGCAGTGCTAGAGCTTACAGGGACGGGAGTGACTCTAGCTCCTACAATGAGCAGTTCTTC.

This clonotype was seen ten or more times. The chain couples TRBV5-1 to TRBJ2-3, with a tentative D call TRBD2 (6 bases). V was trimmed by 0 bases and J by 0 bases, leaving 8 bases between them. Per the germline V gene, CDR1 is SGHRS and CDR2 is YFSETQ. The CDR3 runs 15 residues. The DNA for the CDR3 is TGCGCCAGCAGCTTGGTAGCGGCTAGCACAGATACGCAGTATTTT. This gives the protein CASSLVAASTDTQYF.

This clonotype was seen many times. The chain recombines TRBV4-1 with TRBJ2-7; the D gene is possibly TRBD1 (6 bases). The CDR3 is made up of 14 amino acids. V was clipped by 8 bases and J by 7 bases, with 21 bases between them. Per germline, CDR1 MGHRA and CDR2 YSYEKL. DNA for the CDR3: TGCGCCAGCTGTCCTTCTCAGGGGTCGAGGGAGCAGTACTTC. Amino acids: CASCPSQGSREQYF.

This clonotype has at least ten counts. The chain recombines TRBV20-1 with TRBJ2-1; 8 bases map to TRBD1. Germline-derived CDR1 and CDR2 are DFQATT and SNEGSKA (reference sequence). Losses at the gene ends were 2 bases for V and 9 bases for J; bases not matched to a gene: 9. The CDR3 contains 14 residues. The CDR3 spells CSARSYRGVSEQFF. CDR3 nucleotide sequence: TGCAGTGCTAGAAGTTACAGGGGGGTTAGTGAGCAGTTCTTC.

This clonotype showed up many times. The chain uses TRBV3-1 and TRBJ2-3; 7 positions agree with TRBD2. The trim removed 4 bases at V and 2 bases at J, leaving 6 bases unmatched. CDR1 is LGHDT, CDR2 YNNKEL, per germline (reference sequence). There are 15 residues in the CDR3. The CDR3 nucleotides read TGTGCCAGCAGCCCTACTAGCGCACCCACAGATACGCAGTATTTT. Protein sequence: CASSPTSAPTDTQYF.

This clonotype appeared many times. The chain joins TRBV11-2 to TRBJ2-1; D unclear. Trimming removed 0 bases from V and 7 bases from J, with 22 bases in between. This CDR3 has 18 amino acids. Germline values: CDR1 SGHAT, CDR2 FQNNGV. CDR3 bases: TGTGCCAGCAGCTTAGATCTGGGTACGGGTCGGCTGCATAATGAGCAGTTCTTC. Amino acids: CASSLDLGTGRLHNEQFF.

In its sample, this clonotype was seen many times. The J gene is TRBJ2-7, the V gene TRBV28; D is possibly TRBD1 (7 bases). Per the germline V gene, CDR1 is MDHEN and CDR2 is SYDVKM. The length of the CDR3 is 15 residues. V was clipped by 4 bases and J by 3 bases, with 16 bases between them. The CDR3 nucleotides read TGTGCCAGCAGTTGGGGGCAGGGGGGTGACTACGAGCAGTACTTC. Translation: CASSWGQGGDYEQYF.

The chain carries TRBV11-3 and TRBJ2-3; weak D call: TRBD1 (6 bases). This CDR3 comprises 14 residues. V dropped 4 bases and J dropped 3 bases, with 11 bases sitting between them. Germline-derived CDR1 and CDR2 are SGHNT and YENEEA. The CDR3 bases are TGTGCCAGCAGCTCCTACAGGGAGACAGATACGCAGTATTTT. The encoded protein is CASSSYRETDTQYF.

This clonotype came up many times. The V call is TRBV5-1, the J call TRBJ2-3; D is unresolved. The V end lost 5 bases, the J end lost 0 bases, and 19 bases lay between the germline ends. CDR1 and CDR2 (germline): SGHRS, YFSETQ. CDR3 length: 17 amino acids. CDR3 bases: TGCGCCAGCAGATTGAGGCAGACCCTTACCAGCACAGATACGCAGTATTTT. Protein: CASRLRQTLTSTDTQYF.

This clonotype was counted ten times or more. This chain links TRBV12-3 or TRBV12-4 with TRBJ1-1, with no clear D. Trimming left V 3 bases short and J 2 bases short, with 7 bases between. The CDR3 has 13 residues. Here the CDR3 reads CASSFAGNTEAFF. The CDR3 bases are TGTGCCAGCAGTTTCGCAGGTAACACTGAAGCTTTCTTT.

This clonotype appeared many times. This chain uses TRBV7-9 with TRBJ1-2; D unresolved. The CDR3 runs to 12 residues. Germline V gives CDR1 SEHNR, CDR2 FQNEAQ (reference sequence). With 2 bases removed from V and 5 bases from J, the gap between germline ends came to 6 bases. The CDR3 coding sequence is TGTGCCAGCAGCTTATTAGAGTATGGCTACACCTTC. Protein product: CASSLLEYGYTF.